This T cell receptor beta chain stems from a study of cytomegalovirus exposure and HLA in healthy donors. The PCR made use of 60 Vbeta and 13 Jbeta primers. Assay used: immunoSEQ multiplex PCR; TCRdb lists only in-frame clones, some missing. In the table there are 120,000 or so clones, approximately 17% of which are singletons. The CDR3 extends over 16 amino acids. Germline V CDR1 and CDR2: MDHEN, SYDVKM. V was pared by 1 base and J by 7 bases, with 7 bases of the junction left unmatched. This chain uses TRBV28 with TRBJ2-2, with 9 bases fitting TRBD2. The TCR sequence derives from a female donor in good health and CMV-seropositive. The specimen was PBMCs. CDR3 nucleotide sequence: TGTGCCAGCAGTTTATCCGTAGCGGGAGTGGGCGGGGAGCTGTTTTTT. Translating it yields CASSLSVAGVGGELFF.